This T cell receptor beta chain was observed in a study of blood T cell repertoires in COVID-19. Whole-study context: PBMCs, B-cell-depleted T cells, or T cells provided the cDNA or gDNA that made up the material.

Generated by immunoSEQ multiplex PCR, the TCRdb table keeps only in-frame clones and is missing some. Here the sample spans approximately 100,000 clones, around 89% being singletons. The trim removed 4 bases at V and 2 bases at J, leaving 4 bases unmatched. This CDR3 contains 15 residues. From germline, CDR1 is LGHDT and CDR2 YNNKEL (reference sequence). The clonotype was recovered from a woman aged 60-70 years with acute or convalescent COVID-19. The chain uses TRBV3-1 (or the pseudogene TRBV3-2) and TRBJ1-2, with 10 bases aligning to TRBD1. The sample consisted of peripheral blood. CDR3 region: CASSPRTGGNYGYTF. The CDR3 nucleotides read TGTGCCAGCAGCCCCCGGACAGGGGGGAACTATGGCTACACCTTC.